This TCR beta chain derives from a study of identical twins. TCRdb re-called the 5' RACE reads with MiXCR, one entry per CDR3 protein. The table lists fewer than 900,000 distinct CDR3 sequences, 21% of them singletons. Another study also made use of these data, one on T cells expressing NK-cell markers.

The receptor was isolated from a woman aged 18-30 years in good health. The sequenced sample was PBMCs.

The CDR3 is CSARPGAAGAEAFF. The CDR3 coding sequence is TGCAGTGCTAGGCCTGGGGCGGCCGGCGCTGAAGCTTTCTTT. The J gene is TRBJ1-1, the V gene TRBV20-1, with a possible D match to TRBD1 (5 bases). V was trimmed by 3 bases and J by 6 bases, leaving 17 bases between them. The germline V gene has CDR1 DFQATT and CDR2 SNEGSKA (reference sequence). The CDR3 is 14 amino acids.